The source of this T cell receptor beta chain is a study of regulatory T cells in long-lasting Graves disease. The germline V gene encodes CDR1 SGHRS and CDR2 YFSETQ. Trimming took 4 bases from V and 5 from J; bases not matched to a gene: 15. This CDR3 has 16 amino acids. Specified time point: persistent/refractory GD, antithyroid drugs over 5 years with positive TRAb. From RNA extracted from PBMCs, the TCR library was made. This clonotype was seen more than once but under ten times. Construction of the TCR beta libraries employed iRepertoire HTBI primers in conjunction with Arm-PCR of CDR3 regions. MiXCR was run by TCRdb on the multiplex PCR reads, yielding one entry per CDR3 protein. The sample lists 360,000 or so distinct CDR3 sequences, approximately 23% occurring once.

This chain links TRBV5-1 with TRBJ2-7; 7 nucleotides line up with TRBD1. The clonotype comes from a woman aged 35 to 49 with Graves disease. This material consisted of peripheral blood mononuclear cells (PBMCs), taken when the disease was refractory, from a patient treated with antithyroid drugs. CDR3 nucleotide sequence: TGCGCCAGCAGCCCCCCGAACAGGGGCAATGTCGACGAGCAGTACTTC. It encodes CASSPPNRGNVDEQYF.